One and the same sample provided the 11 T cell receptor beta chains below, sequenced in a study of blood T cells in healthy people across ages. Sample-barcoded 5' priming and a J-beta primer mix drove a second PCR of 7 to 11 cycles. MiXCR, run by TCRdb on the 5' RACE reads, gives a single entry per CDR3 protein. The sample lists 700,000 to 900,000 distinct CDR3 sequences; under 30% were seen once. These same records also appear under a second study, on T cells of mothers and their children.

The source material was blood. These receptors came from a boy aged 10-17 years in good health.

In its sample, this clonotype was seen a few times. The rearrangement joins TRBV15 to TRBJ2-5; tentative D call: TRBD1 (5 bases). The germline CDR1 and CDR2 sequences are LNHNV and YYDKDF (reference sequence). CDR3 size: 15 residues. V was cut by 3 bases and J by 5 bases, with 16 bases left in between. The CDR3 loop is CATSRSIGVQETQYF. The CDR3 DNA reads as TGTGCCACCAGCAGGTCAATAGGGGTACAGGAGACCCAGTACTTC.

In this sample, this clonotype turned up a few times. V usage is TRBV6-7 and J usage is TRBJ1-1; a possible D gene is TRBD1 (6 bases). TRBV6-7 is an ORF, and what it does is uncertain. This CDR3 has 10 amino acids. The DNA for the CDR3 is TGTGTGGCCGGGGGCGGGGGAGCTTTCTTT. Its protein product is CVAGGGGAFF.

The CDR3 sequence: CSAKDRGTGGPSDTQYF. The CDR3 coding sequence is TGCAGTGCTAAGGACAGGGGCACGGGGGGGCCATCGGATACGCAGTATTTT. The rearrangement joins TRBV20-1 to TRBJ2-3; weak D call: TRBD1 (9 bases). Germline values: CDR1 DFQATT, CDR2 SNEGSKA (reference sequence). This CDR3 spans 17 amino acids. V lost 4 bases and J 6 bases, leaving 26 bases between the germline ends.

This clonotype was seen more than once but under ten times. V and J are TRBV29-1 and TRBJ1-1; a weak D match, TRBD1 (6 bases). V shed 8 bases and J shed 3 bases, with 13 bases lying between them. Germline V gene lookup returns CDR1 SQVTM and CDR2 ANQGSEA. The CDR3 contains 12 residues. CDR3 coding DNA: TGCAGCTCGGGACACCGGGACACTGAAGCTTTCTTT. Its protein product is CSSGHRDTEAFF.

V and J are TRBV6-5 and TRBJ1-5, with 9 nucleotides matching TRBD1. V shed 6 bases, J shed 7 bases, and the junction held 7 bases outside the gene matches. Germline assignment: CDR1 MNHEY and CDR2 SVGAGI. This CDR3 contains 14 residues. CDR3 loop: CASRMDRGNQPQHF. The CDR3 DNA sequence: TGTGCCAGCAGGATGGACAGGGGAAACCAGCCCCAGCATTTT.

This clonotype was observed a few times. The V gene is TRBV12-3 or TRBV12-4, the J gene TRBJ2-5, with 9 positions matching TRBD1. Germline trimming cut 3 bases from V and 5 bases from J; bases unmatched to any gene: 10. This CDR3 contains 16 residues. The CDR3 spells CASSFRWGQGWETQYF. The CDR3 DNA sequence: TGTGCCAGCAGTTTCCGATGGGGACAGGGATGGGAGACCCAGTACTTC.

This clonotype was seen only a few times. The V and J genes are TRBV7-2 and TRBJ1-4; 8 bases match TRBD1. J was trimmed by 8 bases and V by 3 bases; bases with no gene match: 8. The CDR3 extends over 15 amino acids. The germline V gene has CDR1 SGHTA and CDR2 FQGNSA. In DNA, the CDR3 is TGTGCCAGCAGCTTCCGGACAGGGTTTGGGGAAAAACTGTTTTTT. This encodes CASSFRTGFGEKLFF.

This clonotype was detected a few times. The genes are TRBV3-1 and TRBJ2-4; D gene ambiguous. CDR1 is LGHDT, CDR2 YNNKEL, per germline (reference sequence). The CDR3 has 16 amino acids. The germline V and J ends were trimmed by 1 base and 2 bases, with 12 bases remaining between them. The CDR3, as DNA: TGTGCCAGCAGCCAAGGGCCCCAGAGGTCCAAAAACATTCAGTACTTC. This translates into CASSQGPQRSKNIQYF.

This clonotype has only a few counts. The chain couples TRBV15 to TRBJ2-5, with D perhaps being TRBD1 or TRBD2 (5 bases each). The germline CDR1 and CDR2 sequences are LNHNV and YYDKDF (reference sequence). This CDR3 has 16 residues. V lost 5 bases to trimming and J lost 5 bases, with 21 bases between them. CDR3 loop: CATSGRPSGREETQYF. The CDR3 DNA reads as TGTGCCACCAGCGGCCGACCTTCGGGCAGGGAGGAGACCCAGTACTTC.

The CDR3 sequence: CAWSEGVREAEQYF. CDR3 DNA sequence: TGTGCCTGGAGTGAGGGGGTCAGGGAGGCCGAGCAGTACTTC. The V and J genes are TRBV30 and TRBJ2-7; D could derive from TRBD1 or TRBD2 (6 bases each). In germline, CDR1 is GTSNPN, CDR2 SVGIG (reference sequence). The CDR3 sequence is 14 residues long. Trimming left V 1 base short and J 6 bases short, with 16 bases between.

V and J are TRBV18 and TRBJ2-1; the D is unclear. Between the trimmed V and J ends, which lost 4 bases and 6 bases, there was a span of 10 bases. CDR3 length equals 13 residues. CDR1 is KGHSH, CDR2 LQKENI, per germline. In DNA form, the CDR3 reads TGTGCCAGCTCACTGGATGGGGTCAATGAGCAGTTCTTC. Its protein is CASSLDGVNEQFF.